The entry that follows covers one TCR beta chain sequence. Antigen: not known. The V and J ends lost 4 bases and 4 bases, in that order; junction bases with no gene match: 7. Germline CDR1 is MNHEY and CDR2 is SVGAGI. CDR3 size: 15 residues. The sample comes from a study of OX40 agonist ivuxolimab in advanced cancers. TCRdb's table, derived via immunoSEQ multiplex PCR, lists solely in-frame clones and lacks some. The sample includes approximately 74,000 clones, 85% to 95% of them seen just once. Whole-study findings and limits: Mean expanded clone counts were higher in CD8+ than CD4+ T cells.

Sequencing used CD4+ or CD8+ T cells sorted from blood, obtained in a trial of the OX40 agonist ivuxolimab. This sequence originates from an adult with an advanced solid tumor such as melanoma, head and neck, liver or kidney cancer. V and J are TRBV6-5 and TRBJ2-1; 7 bases match TRBD2. Written as DNA, the CDR3 is TGTGCCAGCAGTTCCCCAGGTAGCGGGTACAATGAGCAGTTCTTC. It is translated as CASSSPGSGYNEQFF.